What follows are 21 T cell receptor beta chains derived from one specimen sequenced in a study of control samples from healthy donors and cancer patients. Sequencing used immunoSEQ multiplex PCR; TCRdb keeps in-frame clones, though not all of them. The sample contains roughly 40,000 clones, around four fifths of which appear only once. Sequencing used blood. These receptors came from a man in his 60s in good health.

A single count supports this clone. The chain joins TRBV28 to TRBJ1-6; D unclear. The CDR3 spans 14 residues. Germline CDR1 MDHEN, CDR2 SYDVKM. The ends were cut back, 2 bases at V and 14 bases at J, with 16 bases in the middle. CDR3 loop: CASSLQGQAKTLHF. CDR3 DNA: TGTGCCAGCAGTTTACAAGGGCAGGCTAAGACCCTCCACTTT.

The V call is TRBV6-5, the J call TRBJ2-7, with TRBD1 matching 10 bases. The CDR3 consists of 15 residues. Germline V lookup: CDR1 MNHEY, CDR2 SVGAGI. V lost 2 bases to trimming and J lost 3 bases; unmatched junction nucleotides: 4. The CDR3 DNA sequence: TGTGCCAGCAGTTACCTCGGACAGGGGGGCTACGAGCAGTACTTC. Protein: CASSYLGQGGYEQYF.

V and J are TRBV5-5 and TRBJ2-7; TRBD2 matches 12 bases. CDR1 and CDR2 from the germline V gene are SGHKS and YYEKEE (reference sequence). The CDR3 is 16 amino acids. Trimming at V came to 4 bases and at J to 0 bases, leaving 5 bases not matched to a gene. The CDR3 reads CASSGGLAGLSYEQYF. The CDR3 DNA follows: TGTGCCAGCAGCGGCGGACTAGCGGGACTCTCCTACGAGCAGTACTTC.

This clone appeared once. The rearrangement joins TRBV19 to TRBJ2-1; possibly TRBD1 for D (5 bases). The CDR3 has 14 amino acids. CDR1 is LNHDA, CDR2 SQIVND, per germline (reference sequence). V lost 7 bases, J lost 0 bases, and 10 bases lay in between. CDR3 region: CASKSQGSYNEQFF. DNA for the CDR3: TGTGCCAGTAAGAGCCAGGGCTCCTACAATGAGCAGTTCTTC.

The V gene is TRBV18, the J gene TRBJ1-1; D call uncertain. CDR3 size: 15 residues. Germline V gives CDR1 KGHSH, CDR2 LQKENI. V lost 6 bases, J lost 1 base, and 15 bases lay in between. The CDR3 is CASSLLADTNTEAFF. For the CDR3, the DNA is TGTGCCAGCTCCCTGTTAGCCGATACGAACACTGAAGCTTTCTTT.

The rearrangement uses TRBV19 and TRBJ1-4, with 7 bases lining up with TRBD1. Germline lookup yields CDR1 LNHDA and CDR2 SQIVND (reference sequence). V lost 3 bases, J lost 0 bases, and 10 bases stayed unmatched. The CDR3 is made up of 18 amino acids. CDR3 DNA: TGTGCCAGTAGTATGGGGGGGGGACAGCTTGCAACTAATGAAAAACTGTTTTTT. Amino acids: CASSMGGGQLATNEKLFF.

The rearrangement uses TRBV19 and TRBJ1-5; 10 bases map to TRBD1. Trimming took 4 bases from V and 2 from J; bases not matched to a gene: 5. Germline loops: CDR1 LNHDA, CDR2 SQIVND (reference sequence). The CDR3 contains 16 residues. CDR3 nucleotides: TGTGCCAGTAGTACGACAGGGGGCGGAGGCAATCAGCCCCAGCATTTT. Translating gives CASSTTGGGGNQPQHF.

J is TRBJ2-5 and V is TRBV2, with D perhaps TRBD1 (5 bases). The CDR3 totals 15 residues. CDR1 SNHLY and CDR2 FYNNEI come from the germline V gene. V lost 3 bases and J 5 bases, leaving 16 bases between the germline ends. In nucleotides, the CDR3 is TGTGCCAGCAGTGAGGATCAGGGATTGGGGGAGACCCAGTACTTC. It specifies CASSEDQGLGETQYF.

The DNA for the CDR3 is TGTGCCAGCAGTCCCCGATGGGGGACGGATTTGTCGTACTATGGCTACACCTTC. This codes for CASSPRWGTDLSYYGYTF. The chain is built from TRBV27 and TRBJ1-2; maybe TRBD1 (5 bases). V lost 5 bases and J lost 3, with 25 bases in between. This CDR3 is built from 18 residues. Per the germline V gene, CDR1 is MNHEY and CDR2 is SMNVEV (reference sequence).

The rearrangement uses TRBV6-5 and TRBJ1-5; possibly TRBD1 for D (6 bases). Trimming took 8 bases from V and 2 from J, leaving 10 bases between them. This CDR3 contains 13 residues. Germline lookup yields CDR1 MNHEY and CDR2 SVGAGI. The CDR3 coding sequence is TGTGCCAGCGGGGGGCGGCGCAATCAGCCCCAGCATTTT. Translated, it gives CASGGRRNQPQHF.

The V and J genes are TRBV25-1 and TRBJ2-3, with 8 bases identical to TRBD1. This CDR3 is 15 amino acids long. The ends lost 5 bases at V and 3 bases at J; junction bases unmatched: 7. Germline assignment: CDR1 MGHDK and CDR2 SYGVNS. The CDR3 coding sequence is TGTGCCAGCAGTCGGACAGGGATGGGGACAGATACGCAGTATTTT. Translated, it gives CASSRTGMGTDTQYF. Full variable domain (remainder filled in from reference TRBV25-1 and TRBJ2-3): EADIYQTPRYLVIGTGKKITLECSQTMGHDKMYWYQQDPGMELHLIHYSYGVNSTEKGDLSSESTVSRIRTEHFPLTLESARPSHTSQYLCASSRTGMGTDTQYFGPGTRLTVL.

This clone was seen only once. The chain has TRBV9 and TRBJ2-1; perhaps D is TRBD1 or TRBD2 (5 bases each). V dropped 0 bases and J dropped 2 bases, with 9 bases sitting between them. Germline V lookup: CDR1 SGDLS, CDR2 YYNGEE. This CDR3 comprises 15 residues. The CDR3 sequence is CASSVGDATYNEQFF. The DNA for the CDR3 is TGTGCCAGCAGCGTAGGGGACGCCACCTACAATGAGCAGTTCTTC.

This clone is a singleton in its sample. This chain joins TRBV28 and TRBJ1-1; 7 bases map to TRBD1. The CDR3 sequence is 13 residues long. V lost 6 bases and J lost 2; bases outside the gene matches: 3. Germline CDR1 MDHEN, CDR2 SYDVKM. The CDR3 nucleotides are TGTGCCAGCAGCCGAGGGGGCAACACTGAAGCTTTCTTT. Encoded protein: CASSRGGNTEAFF.

The chain couples TRBV7-2 to TRBJ1-1, with 9 bases aligning to TRBD1. V dropped 2 bases and J dropped 11; count of bases not matched to a gene: 12. Germline CDR1 SGHTA, CDR2 FQGNSA. This CDR3 spans 15 amino acids. The CDR3 sequence is CASSLLHGAGTGAFF. Here the CDR3 DNA reads TGTGCCAGCAGCTTACTTCATGGGGCCGGGACAGGGGCTTTCTTT.

The chain employs TRBV5-1 and TRBJ2-3; 13 positions agree with TRBD2. This CDR3 is built from 16 residues. Looked up from germline, CDR1 is SGHRS and CDR2 is YFSETQ. The junction had 4 bases not matched to a gene; V was cut back by 4 bases and J by 2 bases. In DNA, the CDR3 is TGCGCCAGCAGCCGCGGACTAGCGGGGGCCACAGATACGCAGTATTTT. It encodes CASSRGLAGATDTQYF.

This chain links TRBV6-2 or TRBV6-3 with TRBJ2-7; D unclear. The V and J ends lost 2 bases and 2 bases respectively, with 7 bases between them. Germline CDR1 reads MNHEY; CDR2 reads SVGEGT. The CDR3 extends over 13 amino acids. DNA for the CDR3: TGTGCCAGCAGTTACCCCTCCCCCTACGAGCAGTACTTC. Translated: CASSYPSPYEQYF.

V and J are TRBV6-5 and TRBJ1-4; no firm D call. The V end lost 4 bases, the J end lost 2 bases, and 8 bases lay between the germline ends. The germline V gene encodes CDR1 MNHEY and CDR2 SVGAGI. The CDR3 is made up of 14 amino acids. CDR3 sequence: CASSFYHTNEKLFF. The CDR3 nucleotides are TGTGCCAGCAGTTTCTACCACACTAATGAAAAACTGTTTTTT.

The chain carries TRBV5-4 and TRBJ2-6, with unresolved D. V was trimmed by 0 bases and J by 4 bases, leaving 8 bases between them. CDR1 and CDR2 (germline): SGHNT, YYREEE (reference sequence). The CDR3 runs 15 residues. CDR3 region: CASSLDSTGANVLTF. CDR3 DNA sequence: TGTGCCAGCAGCTTGGACTCCACCGGGGCCAACGTCCTGACTTTC.

This clone was seen only a few times. The J gene is TRBJ2-2, the V gene TRBV5-1, with TRBD1 matching over 9 bases. The CDR3 consists of 17 residues. V lost 0 bases and J lost 4; bases outside the gene matches: 7. Germline-derived CDR1 and CDR2 are SGHRS and YFSETQ. In DNA, the CDR3 is TGCGCCAGCAGCTTGGTGACAGGGGGTAAGGGCACCGGGGAGCTGTTTTTT. Protein: CASSLVTGGKGTGELFF. Together with reference TRBV5-1 and TRBJ2-2, the CDR3 gives the full variable domain: KAGVTQTPRYLIKTRGQQVTLSCSPISGHRSVSWYQQTPGQGLQFLFEYFSETQRNKGNFPGRFSGRQFSNSRSEMNVSTLELGDSALYLCASSLVTGGKGTGELFFGEGSRLTVL.

V gene TRBV12-3 or TRBV12-4 combines with J gene TRBJ2-5; no reliable D call. The CDR3 loop spans 11 amino acids. V lost 6 bases, J lost 8 bases, and 10 bases lay in between. In nucleotides, the CDR3 is TGTGCCAGCAGAAAAAAAACAACCCAGTACTTC. The encoded protein is CASRKKTTQYF.

The chain recombines TRBV19 with TRBJ1-2; possible D gene TRBD1, 6 bases. The germline V and J ends were trimmed by 4 bases and 0 bases, with 12 bases remaining between them. In germline, CDR1 is LNHDA, CDR2 SQIVND (reference sequence). CDR3 size: 15 residues. DNA of the CDR3: TGTGCCAGTAGTACTACAGGGTATCCTAACTATGGCTACACCTTC. Residues: CASSTTGYPNYGYTF.